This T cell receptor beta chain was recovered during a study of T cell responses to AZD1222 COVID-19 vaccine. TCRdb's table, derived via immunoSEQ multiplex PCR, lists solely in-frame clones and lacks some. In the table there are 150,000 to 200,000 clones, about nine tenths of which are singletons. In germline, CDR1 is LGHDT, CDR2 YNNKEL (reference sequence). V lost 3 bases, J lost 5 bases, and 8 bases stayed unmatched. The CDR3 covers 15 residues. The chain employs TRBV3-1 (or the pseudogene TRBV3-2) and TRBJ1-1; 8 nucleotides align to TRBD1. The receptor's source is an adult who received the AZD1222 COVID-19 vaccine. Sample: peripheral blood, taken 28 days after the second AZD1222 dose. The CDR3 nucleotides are TGTGCCAGCAGCCAGAAGACAGGGGCTGGGACTGAAGCTTTCTTT. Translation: CASSQKTGAGTEAFF.